This entry concerns a single T cell receptor (beta chain). The sample is drawn from a study of control samples from healthy donors and cancer patients. The repertoire was sequenced with immunoSEQ multiplex PCR; TCRdb's copy has only in-frame clones and lacks some. Of a few hundred thousand clones detected, more than 80% appear once; the ten largest clones hold just under 6.5%. V gave up 1 base and J gave up 6 bases, with 4 bases separating them. Germline lookup yields CDR1 SGHNT and CDR2 YYREEE (reference sequence). CDR3 length: 12 amino acids. This TCR came from a man aged 35 to 55 with head and neck cancer. Sequenced sample: PBMCs. The J gene is TRBJ2-2, the V gene TRBV5-4, with no clear D. For the CDR3, the DNA is TGTGCCAGCAGCTTGATCTCCGGGGAGCTGTTTTTT. This codes for CASSLISGELFF.